A selection of T cell receptor beta chains follows, all from one sample in a study of blood T cell repertoires in COVID-19. The assay was immunoSEQ multiplex PCR, and TCRdb's table has in-frame clones only and misses some. This sample has 210,000 or so clones, with 85% to 90% found just once. The sequencing sample was made of peripheral blood. The receptors were gathered from a woman aged 50 to 60 with acute or convalescent COVID-19. Each CDR3 is given with its conserved first and last residue. Fields, in order: J gene, clone size, D gene, V gene, CDR3 protein. D genes are given only for firm matches. The size field is filled for only some rows; it gives once, few, many or a size class.

>TRBJ1-3|.|.|TRBV7-9
CASSPTGGPGNTIYF
>TRBJ1-2|.|.|TRBV3-1/TRBV3-2
CASSPRYRVYYGYTF
>TRBJ1-2|.|.|TRBV6-2/TRBV6-3
CASSYSTAHYGYTF
>TRBJ1-6|once|TRBD1|TRBV4-3
CASSLGQGNSPLHF
>TRBJ1-2|.|.|TRBV6-2/TRBV6-3
CASSYSLQGYYGYTF
>TRBJ1-5|once|.|TRBV2
CASSWGGGGNNQPQHF
>TRBJ2-3|.|TRBD2|TRBV4-3
CASSQDPLAGFTDTQYF
>TRBJ2-3|.|TRBD2|TRBV20-1
CSASSSGTSGRTADTQYF
>TRBJ2-7|.|.|TRBV6-5
CASSYSFLDSYEQYF
>TRBJ2-5|.|TRBD2|TRBV2
CASRDRLGLADQETQYF
>TRBJ2-7|few|.|TRBV5-4
CASSQPGAGSYEQYF
>TRBJ1-2|.|.|TRBV18
CASSPEEYGYTF
>TRBJ2-7|.|.|TRBV11-2
CASSFFSGTGISYEQYF
>TRBJ2-5|.|.|TRBV19
CASSIAGWETQYF
>TRBJ1-5|few|TRBD1|TRBV6-6
CASSYSRGFNQPQHF
>TRBJ2-3|.|.|TRBV6-1
CASSERGSTDTQYF
>TRBJ2-3|.|.|TRBV27
CASSLLPPLQGGVTDTQYF
>TRBJ1-2|.|TRBD1|TRBV24-1
CATSDSTGQGFYGYTF
>TRBJ1-5|few|.|TRBV4-3
CASSQDPAGVYNQPQHF
>TRBJ1-6|.|TRBD1|TRBV7-9
CASSLGSPQGAQTLHF
>TRBJ1-5|.|.|TRBV7-6
CASSLDADRSDQPQHF
>TRBJ1-6|.|.|TRBV19
CASSPSGLIKGVSPLHF
>TRBJ2-5|.|.|TRBV11-3
CASSLGGDQYF
>TRBJ1-3|.|.|TRBV29-1
CSVLRVNGNTIYF
>TRBJ2-7|.|TRBD1|TRBV7-2
CASSWGQGVDEQYF
>TRBJ2-3|.|TRBD1|TRBV29-1
CSVEGQSTDTQYF
>TRBJ2-3|.|.|TRBV2
CASSDDPDSPSTDTQYF
>TRBJ1-1|.|.|TRBV6-5
CASNSRERAEAFF
>TRBJ1-1|.|TRBD1|TRBV5-4
CASSPGQGGTEAFF
>TRBJ2-3|.|.|TRBV11-2
CASSLRGSDTQYF
>TRBJ1-3|.|TRBD1|TRBV11-2
CASSGQGWSGNTIYF
>TRBJ2-3|.|TRBD2|TRBV25-1
CASSDLAGYTTDTQYF
>TRBJ2-1|.|TRBD2|TRBV9
CASSPRTSGGDEQFF
>TRBJ1-1|.|.|TRBV30
CAWSALRDTEAFF
>TRBJ1-1|.|.|TRBV7-9
CASSSTGSQVAFF
>TRBJ2-5|few|TRBD1|TRBV6-5
CASIRDRGQETQYF
>TRBJ2-7|.|.|TRBV30
CAWTGFSPYEQYF
>TRBJ1-6|once|.|TRBV14
CACAAGVNSPLHF
>TRBJ1-5|.|.|TRBV5-5
CASSLTDYSNQPQHF
>TRBJ2-2|few|.|TRBV5-4
CASSRETNTGELFF
>TRBJ1-1|.|TRBD1|TRBV6-6
CASRRQGTGTEAFF
>TRBJ2-1|.|.|TRBV4-3
CASSQVGSVVPCWQFF
>TRBJ2-1|.|.|TRBV19
CASSIFSPGNNEQFF
>TRBJ1-4|.|.|TRBV19
CASSINGVGGEKLFF
>TRBJ1-2|.|.|TRBV6-7
CASGPYGYTF
>TRBJ1-3|few|.|TRBV19
CASSINAYSGNTIYF